This TCR beta chain was observed in a study of blood T cell repertoires in COVID-19. Study background: Both acute and convalescent COVID-19 samples were obtained from the United States, Italy and Spain. T cells, B-cell-depleted T cells, or PBMCs supplied cDNA or gDNA.

Germline values: CDR1 LNHDA, CDR2 SQIVND (reference sequence). The V gene end was trimmed by 4 bases and the J gene end by 3 bases; junction bases not matched to a gene: 9. The CDR3 covers 19 residues. Per the original methods: From reference gene primer amplification, estimates of nucleated cell counts were derived. The repertoire was sequenced with immunoSEQ multiplex PCR; TCRdb's copy has only in-frame clones and lacks some. Clonal size and the V and J genes are those of that table, whereas D and trimming came from the DNA. The table includes 400,000 to 450,000 clones, roughly 85% detected once. Sequences were obtained from peripheral blood. The sequence was obtained from a woman in her 30s with active or convalescent COVID-19. This rearrangement joins TRBV19 to TRBJ2-2, with 15 bases identical to TRBD2. This CDR3 reads CASSTPPGLAGGDTGELFF. In nucleotides, the CDR3 is TGTGCCAGTAGTACCCCGCCGGGACTAGCGGGGGGTGACACCGGGGAGCTGTTTTTT.